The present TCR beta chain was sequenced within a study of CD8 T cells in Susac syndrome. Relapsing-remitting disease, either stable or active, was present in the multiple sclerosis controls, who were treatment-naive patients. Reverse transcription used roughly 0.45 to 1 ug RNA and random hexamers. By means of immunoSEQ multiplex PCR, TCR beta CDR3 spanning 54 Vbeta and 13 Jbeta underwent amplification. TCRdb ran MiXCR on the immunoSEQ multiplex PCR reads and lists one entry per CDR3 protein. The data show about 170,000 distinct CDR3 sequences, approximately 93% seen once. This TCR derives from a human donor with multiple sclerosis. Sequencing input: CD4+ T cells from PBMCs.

The CDR3 DNA reads as TGTGCCAGCATCCGTGGAGGGGCCTACGAGCAGTACTTC. Translation: CASIRGGAYEQYF. The chain couples TRBV6-2 or TRBV6-3 to TRBJ2-7, with a tentative D call TRBD2 (6 bases). V was trimmed by 7 bases and J by 2 bases, leaving 12 bases between them. There are 13 residues in the CDR3. The germline CDR1 and CDR2 sequences are MNHEY and SVGEGT.